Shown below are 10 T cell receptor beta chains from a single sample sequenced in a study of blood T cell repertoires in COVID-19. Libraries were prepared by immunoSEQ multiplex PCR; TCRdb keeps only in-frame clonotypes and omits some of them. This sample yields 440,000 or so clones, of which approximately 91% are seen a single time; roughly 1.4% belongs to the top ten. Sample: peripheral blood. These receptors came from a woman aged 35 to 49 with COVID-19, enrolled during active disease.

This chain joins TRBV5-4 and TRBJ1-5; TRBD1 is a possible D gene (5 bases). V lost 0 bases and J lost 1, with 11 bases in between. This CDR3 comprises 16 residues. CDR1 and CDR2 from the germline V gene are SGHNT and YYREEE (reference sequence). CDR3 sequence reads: CASSLVQGRSNQPQHF. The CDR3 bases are TGTGCCAGCAGCTTGGTTCAGGGTAGAAGCAATCAGCCCCAGCATTTT.

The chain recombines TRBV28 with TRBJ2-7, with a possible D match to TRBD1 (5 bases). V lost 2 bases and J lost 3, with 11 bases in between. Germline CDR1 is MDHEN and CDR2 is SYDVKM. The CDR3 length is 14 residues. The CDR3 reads CASSLRTPHYEQYF. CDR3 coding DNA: TGTGCCAGCAGTTTAAGGACACCCCACTACGAGCAGTACTTC. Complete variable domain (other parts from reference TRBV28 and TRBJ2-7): DVKVTQSSRYLVKRTGEKVFLECVQDMDHENMFWYRQDPGLGLRLIYFSYDVKMKEKGDIPEGYSVSREKKERFSLILESASTNQTSMYLCASSLRTPHYEQYFGPGTRLTVT.

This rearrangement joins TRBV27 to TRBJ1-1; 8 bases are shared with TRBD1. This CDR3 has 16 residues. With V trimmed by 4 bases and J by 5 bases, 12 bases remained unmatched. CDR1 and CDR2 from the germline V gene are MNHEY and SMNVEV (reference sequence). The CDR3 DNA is TGTGCCAGCAGTTCTCCCCCAGGGGGCCGACGTACTGAAGCTTTCTTT. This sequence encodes CASSSPPGGRRTEAFF.

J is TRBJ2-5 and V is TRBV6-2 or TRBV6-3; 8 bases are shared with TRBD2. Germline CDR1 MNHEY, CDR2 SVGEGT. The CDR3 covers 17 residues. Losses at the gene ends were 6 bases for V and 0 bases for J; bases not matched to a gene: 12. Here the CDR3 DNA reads TGTGCCAGCAGCCAACCCCTCAGCGGGGGACACCAAGAGACCCAGTACTTC. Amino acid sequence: CASSQPLSGGHQETQYF.

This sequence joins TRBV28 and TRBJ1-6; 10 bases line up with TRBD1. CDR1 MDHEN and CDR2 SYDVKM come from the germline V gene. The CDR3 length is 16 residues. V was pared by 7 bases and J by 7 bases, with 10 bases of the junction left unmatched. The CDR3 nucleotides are TGTGCCAGCACCTTTCTAAGGGGACAGGGGAATTCACCCCTCCACTTT. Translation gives CASTFLRGQGNSPLHF. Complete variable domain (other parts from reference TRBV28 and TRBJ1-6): DVKVTQSSRYLVKRTGEKVFLECVQDMDHENMFWYRQDPGLGLRLIYFSYDVKMKEKGDIPEGYSVSREKKERFSLILESASTNQTSMYLCASTFLRGQGNSPLHFGNGTRLTVT.

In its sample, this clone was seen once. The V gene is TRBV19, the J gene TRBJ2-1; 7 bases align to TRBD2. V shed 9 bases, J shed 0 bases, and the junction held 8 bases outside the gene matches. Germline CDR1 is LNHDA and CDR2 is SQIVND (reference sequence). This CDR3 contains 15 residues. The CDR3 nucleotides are TGTGCCAGACGCTCTAGCGGCCGCTCCTACAATGAGCAGTTCTTC. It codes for CARRSSGRSYNEQFF.

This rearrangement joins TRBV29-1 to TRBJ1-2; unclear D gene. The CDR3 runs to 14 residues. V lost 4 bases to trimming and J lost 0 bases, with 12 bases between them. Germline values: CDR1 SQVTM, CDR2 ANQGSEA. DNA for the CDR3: TGCAGCGTTGGACCCAGACTAACTAACTATGGCTACACCTTC. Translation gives CSVGPRLTNYGYTF.

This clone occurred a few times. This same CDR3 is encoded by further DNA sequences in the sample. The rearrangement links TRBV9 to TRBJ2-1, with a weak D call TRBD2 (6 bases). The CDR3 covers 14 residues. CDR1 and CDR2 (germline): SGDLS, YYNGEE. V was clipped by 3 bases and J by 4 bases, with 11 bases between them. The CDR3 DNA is TGTGCCAGCAGCGCCGGGACTGGTTACAATGAGCAGTTCTTC. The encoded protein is CASSAGTGYNEQFF.

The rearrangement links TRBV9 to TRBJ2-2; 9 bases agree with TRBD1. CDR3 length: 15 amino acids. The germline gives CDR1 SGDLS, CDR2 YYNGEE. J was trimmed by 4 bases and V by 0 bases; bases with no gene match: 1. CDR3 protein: CASSVGDRATGELFF. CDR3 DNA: TGTGCCAGCAGCGTAGGGGACAGGGCCACCGGGGAGCTGTTTTTT. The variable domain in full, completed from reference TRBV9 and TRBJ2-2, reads DSGVTQTPKHLITATGQRVTLRCSPRSGDLSVYWYQQSLDQGLQFLIQYYNGEERAKGNILERFSAQQFPDLHSELNLSSLELGDSALYFCASSVGDRATGELFFGEGSRLTVL.

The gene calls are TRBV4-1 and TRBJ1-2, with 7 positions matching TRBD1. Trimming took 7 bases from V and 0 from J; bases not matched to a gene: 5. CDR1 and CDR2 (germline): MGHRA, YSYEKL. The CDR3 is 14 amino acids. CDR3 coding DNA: TGCGCCAGCACCCTAGACAGGGCTAACTATGGCTACACCTTC. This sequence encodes CASTLDRANYGYTF.